This is a list of T cell receptor beta chains from one sample in a study of T cell changes during pregnancy in multiple sclerosis. The protocol was immunoSEQ multiplex PCR, while the TCRdb copy is restricted to in-frame clones and leaves out a portion. The profile covers 100,000 or so clones, with over 80% appearing a single time and around 2.1% taken by the ten largest. The material was peripheral blood, obtained after pregnancy. The receptors were gathered from a female donor with multiple sclerosis, enrolled in a pregnancy study. CDR3s include the opening cysteine and the closing phenylalanine or tryptophan. The order of the fields is J gene, clone size, V gene, D gene, CDR3 protein, CDR3 DNA. The D gene is left open where the match is weak. Size is omitted from some rows. Given values are once, few, many or a class for expanded clones.

TRBJ1-2 once TRBV6-5 - CASRLSGADSYGYTF TGTGCCAGCAGACTTAGTGGGGCGGATAGCTATGGCTACACCTTC
TRBJ1-1 - TRBV7-6 - CASSLGQNTEAFF TGTGCCAGCAGCTTAGGACAGAACACTGAAGCTTTCTTT
TRBJ2-7 - TRBV10-3 - CAISNQPEPGQGEQYF TGTGCCATCAGTAACCAGCCCGAACCGGGACAAGGTGAGCAGTACTTC
TRBJ2-2 - TRBV1 - CEGVSGELFF TGCGAAGGGGTTTCCGGGGAGCTGTTTTTT
TRBJ1-2 few TRBV9 TRBD1 CASSVRDSNYGYTF TGTGCCAGCAGCGTAAGGGACAGTAACTATGGCTACACCTTC
TRBJ2-5 - TRBV2 TRBD1 CASSHDRVQETQYF TGTGCCAGCAGCCATGACAGGGTCCAAGAGACCCAGTACTTC
TRBJ2-5 - TRBV7-3 TRBD2 CASSSRGGLRETQYF TGTGCCAGCAGCTCGCGGGGGGGTCTGCGAGAGACCCAGTACTTC
TRBJ1-1 - TRBV5-1 TRBD1 CASRRTGGSNEAFF TGCGCCAGCAGGAGGACAGGGGGCTCGAATGAAGCTTTCTTT
TRBJ2-2 - TRBV5-1 TRBD2 CASSFLAGGGTGELFF TGCGCCAGCAGCTTCCTAGCGGGAGGCGGGACCGGGGAGCTGTTTTTT
TRBJ2-1 - TRBV9 TRBD2 CASSVGLAGAGEQFF TGTGCCAGCAGCGTTGGACTAGCGGGAGCCGGCGAGCAGTTCTTC
TRBJ2-1 - TRBV25-1 - CASSEWRILFF TGTGCCAGCAGTGAATGGCGGATACTGTTCTTC
TRBJ2-7 - TRBV7-8 TRBD1 CASSTTGEWEQYF TGTGCCAGCAGCACGACAGGGGAATGGGAGCAGTACTTC
TRBJ1-3 - TRBV6-6 - CASSFTGLGSGNTIYF TGTGCCAGCAGCTTCACAGGGTTAGGGTCTGGAAACACCATATATTTT
TRBJ1-2 once TRBV5-1 - CASSLEGGVLDGYTF TGCGCCAGCAGCTTGGAGGGTGGAGTACTAGACGGCTACACCTTC